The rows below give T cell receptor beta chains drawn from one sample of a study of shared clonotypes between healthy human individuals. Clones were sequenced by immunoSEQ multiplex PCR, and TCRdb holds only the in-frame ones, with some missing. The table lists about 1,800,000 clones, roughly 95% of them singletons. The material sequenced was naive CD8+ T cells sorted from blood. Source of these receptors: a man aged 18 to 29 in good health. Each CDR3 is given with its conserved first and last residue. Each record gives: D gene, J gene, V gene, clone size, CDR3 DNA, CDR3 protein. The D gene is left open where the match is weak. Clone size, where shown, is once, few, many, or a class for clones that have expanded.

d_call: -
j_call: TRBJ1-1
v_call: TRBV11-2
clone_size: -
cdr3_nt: TGTGCCAGCAGCTTAGGGGTCGGCTGGGAAGCTTTCTTT
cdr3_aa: CASSLGVGWEAFF

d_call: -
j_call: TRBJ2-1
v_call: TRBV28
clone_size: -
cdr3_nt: TGTGCCAGCAGTTCGGTTCGGGACTTTAATGAGCAGTTCTTC
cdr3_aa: CASSSVRDFNEQFF

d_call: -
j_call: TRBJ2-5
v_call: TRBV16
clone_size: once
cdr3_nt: TGTGCCAGCAGCCAATCTGAGGAGACAGAGAAGACCCAGTACTTC
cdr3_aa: CASSQSEETEKTQYF

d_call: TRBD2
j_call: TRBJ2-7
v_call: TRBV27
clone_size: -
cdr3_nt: TGTGCCAGCAGTTTATTAGGGCTAGCGGGAGGGGAGCAGTACTTC
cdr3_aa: CASSLLGLAGGEQYF

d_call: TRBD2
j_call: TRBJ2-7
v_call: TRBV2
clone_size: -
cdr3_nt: TGTGCCAGCTTAGCGGGGTTAGAAAACGAGCAGTACTTC
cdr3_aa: CASLAGLENEQYF

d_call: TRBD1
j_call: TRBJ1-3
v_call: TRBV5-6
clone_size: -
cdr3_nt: TGTGCCAGCAGCTCAGGGGGCCTAACTGGAAACACCATATATTTT
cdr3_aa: CASSSGGLTGNTIYF

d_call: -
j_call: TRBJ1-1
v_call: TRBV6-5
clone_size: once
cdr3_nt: TGTGCCAGCAGTTACTTTGGTGGGTGGGACACTGAAGCTTTCTTT
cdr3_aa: CASSYFGGWDTEAFF

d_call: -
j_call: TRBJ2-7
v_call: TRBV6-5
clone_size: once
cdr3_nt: TGTGCCAGCAGTTTTCTAGCATCCTCCTACGAGCAGTACTTC
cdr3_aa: CASSFLASSYEQYF

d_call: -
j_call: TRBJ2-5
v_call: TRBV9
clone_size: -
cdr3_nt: TGTGCCAGCAGCGTAGAAGGCGGTAGGGAGACCCAGTACTTC
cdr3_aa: CASSVEGGRETQYF

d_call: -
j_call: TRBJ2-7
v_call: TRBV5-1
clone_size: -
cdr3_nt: TGCGCCAGCAGCTTGGCGCCGGGGCGCGAGCAGTACTTC
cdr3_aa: CASSLAPGREQYF

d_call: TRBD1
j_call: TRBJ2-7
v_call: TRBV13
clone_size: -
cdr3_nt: TGTGCCAGCAGCACAGGGGGCGAGCAGTACTTC
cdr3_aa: CASSTGGEQYF

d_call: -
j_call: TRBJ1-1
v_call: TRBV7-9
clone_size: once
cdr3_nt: TGTGCCAGCTCACCGATGGGGCCGGACGAAGCTTTCTTT
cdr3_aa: CASSPMGPDEAFF

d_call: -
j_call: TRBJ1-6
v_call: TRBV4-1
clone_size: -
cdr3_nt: TGCGCCAGCAGCCAGGTGACTGAAGCACCCCTCCACTTT
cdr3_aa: CASSQVTEAPLHF

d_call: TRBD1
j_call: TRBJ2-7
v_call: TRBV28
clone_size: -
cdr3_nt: TGTGCCAGCAGTTTGAGGGACAGGGGATTTTACGAGCAGTACTTC
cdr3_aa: CASSLRDRGFYEQYF

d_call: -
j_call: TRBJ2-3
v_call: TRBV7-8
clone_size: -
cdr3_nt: TGTGCCAGCAGCCCACCCCGGGAGCTCCCTTCATTCGATACGCAGTATTTT
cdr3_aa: CASSPPRELPSFDTQYF

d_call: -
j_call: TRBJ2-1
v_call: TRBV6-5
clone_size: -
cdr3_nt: TGTGCCAGCAGGGTGACGGGGATTACTTGGGATGAGCAGTTCTTC
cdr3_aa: CASRVTGITWDEQFF

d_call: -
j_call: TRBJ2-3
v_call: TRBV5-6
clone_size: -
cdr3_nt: TGTGCCAGCAGCTTGGGCCCGATTGGGACAGATACGCAGTATTTT
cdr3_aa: CASSLGPIGTDTQYF

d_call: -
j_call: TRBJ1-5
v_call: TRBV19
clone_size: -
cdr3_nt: TGTGCCAGTAGTATCCGGGACCATAATCAGCCCCAGCATTTT
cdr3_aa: CASSIRDHNQPQHF

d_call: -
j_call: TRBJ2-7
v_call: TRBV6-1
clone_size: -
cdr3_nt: TGTGCCAGCAGGGTTACCGGTTTGATAGCCTACGAGCAGTACTTC
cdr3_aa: CASRVTGLIAYEQYF

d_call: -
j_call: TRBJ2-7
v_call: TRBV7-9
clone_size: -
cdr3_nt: TGTGCCAGCAGCCTGGGGGAGATACCCTACGAGCAGTACTTC
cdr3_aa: CASSLGEIPYEQYF